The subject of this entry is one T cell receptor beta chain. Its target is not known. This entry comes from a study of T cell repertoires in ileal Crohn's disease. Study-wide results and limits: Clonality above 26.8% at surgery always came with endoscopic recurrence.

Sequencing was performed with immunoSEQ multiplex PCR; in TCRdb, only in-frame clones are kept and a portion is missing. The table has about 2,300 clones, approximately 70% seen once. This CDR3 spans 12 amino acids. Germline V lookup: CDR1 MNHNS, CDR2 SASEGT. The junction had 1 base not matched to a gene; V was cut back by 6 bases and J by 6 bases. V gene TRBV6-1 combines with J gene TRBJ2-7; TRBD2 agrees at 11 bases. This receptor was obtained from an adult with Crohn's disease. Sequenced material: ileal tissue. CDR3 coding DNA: TGTGCCAGCAGCGGGACTAGCGGCGAGCAGTACTTC. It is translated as CASSGTSGEQYF.